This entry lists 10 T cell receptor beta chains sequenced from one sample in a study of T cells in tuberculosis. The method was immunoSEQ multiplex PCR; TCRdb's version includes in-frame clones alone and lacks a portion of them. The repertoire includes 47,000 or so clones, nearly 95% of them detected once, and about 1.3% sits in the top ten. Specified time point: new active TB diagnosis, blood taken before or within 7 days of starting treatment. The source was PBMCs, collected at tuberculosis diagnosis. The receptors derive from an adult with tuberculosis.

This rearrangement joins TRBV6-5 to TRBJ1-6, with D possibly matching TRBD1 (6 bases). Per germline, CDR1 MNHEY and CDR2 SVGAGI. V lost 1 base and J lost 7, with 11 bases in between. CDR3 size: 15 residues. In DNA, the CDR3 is TGTGCCAGCAGTTACTTGTACAGGGACAATTCACCCCTCCACTTT. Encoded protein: CASSYLYRDNSPLHF.

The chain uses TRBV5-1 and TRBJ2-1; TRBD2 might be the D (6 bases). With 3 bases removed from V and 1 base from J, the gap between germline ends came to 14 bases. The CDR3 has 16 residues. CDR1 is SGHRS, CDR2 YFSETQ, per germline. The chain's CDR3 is CASSYGSRNSYNEQFF. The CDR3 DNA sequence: TGCGCCAGCAGCTACGGGAGTCGGAATTCCTACAATGAGCAGTTCTTC.

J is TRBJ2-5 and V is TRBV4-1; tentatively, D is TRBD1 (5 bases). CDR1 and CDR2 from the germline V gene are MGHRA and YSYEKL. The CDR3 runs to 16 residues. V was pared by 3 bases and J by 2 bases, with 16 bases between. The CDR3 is CASSQPPAGRQETQYF. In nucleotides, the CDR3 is TGCGCCAGCAGCCAGCCCCCGGCAGGGCGGCAAGAGACCCAGTACTTC.

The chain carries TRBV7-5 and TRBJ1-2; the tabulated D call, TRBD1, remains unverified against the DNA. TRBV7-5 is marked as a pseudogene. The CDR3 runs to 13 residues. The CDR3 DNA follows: TGTGCCAGAAGCATCCGGGACAGTAATGGCTACACCTTC. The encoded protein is CARSIRDSNGYTF.

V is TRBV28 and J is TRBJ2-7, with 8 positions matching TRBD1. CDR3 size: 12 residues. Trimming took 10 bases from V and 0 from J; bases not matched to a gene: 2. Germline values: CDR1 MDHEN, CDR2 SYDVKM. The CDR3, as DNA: TGTGCCACTGGACAGGGCTCCTACGAGCAGTACTTC. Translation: CATGQGSYEQYF.

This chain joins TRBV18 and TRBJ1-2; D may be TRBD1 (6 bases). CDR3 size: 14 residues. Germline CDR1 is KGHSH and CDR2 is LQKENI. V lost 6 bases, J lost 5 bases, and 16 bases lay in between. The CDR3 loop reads CASSPGQNTYGYTF. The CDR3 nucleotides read TGTGCCAGCTCGCCCGGACAGAACACATATGGCTACACCTTC.

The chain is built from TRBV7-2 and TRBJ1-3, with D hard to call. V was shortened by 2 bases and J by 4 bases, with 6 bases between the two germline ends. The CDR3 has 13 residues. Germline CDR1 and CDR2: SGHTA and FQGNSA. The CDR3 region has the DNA TGTGCCAGCAGCTTAACTTCGGGAAACACCATATATTTT. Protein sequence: CASSLTSGNTIYF.

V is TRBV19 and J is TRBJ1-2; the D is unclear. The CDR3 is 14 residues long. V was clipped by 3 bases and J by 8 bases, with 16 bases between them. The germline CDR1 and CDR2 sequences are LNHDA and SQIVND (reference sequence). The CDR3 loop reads CASSIGQVSPGYTF. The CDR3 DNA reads TGTGCCAGTAGTATTGGGCAGGTATCACCCGGCTACACCTTC. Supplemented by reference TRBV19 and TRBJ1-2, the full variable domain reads DGGITQSPKYLFRKEGQNVTLSCEQNLNHDAMYWYRQDPGQGLRLIYYSQIVNDFQKGDIAEGYSVSREKKESFPLTVTSAQKNPTAFYLCASSIGQVSPGYTFGSGTRLTVV.

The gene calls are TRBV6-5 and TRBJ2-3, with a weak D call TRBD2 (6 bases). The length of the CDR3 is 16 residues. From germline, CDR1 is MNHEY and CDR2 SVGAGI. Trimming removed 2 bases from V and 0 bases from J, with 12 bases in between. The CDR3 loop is CASSYGRTTSTDTQYF. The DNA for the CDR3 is TGTGCCAGCAGTTACGGACGGACTACTAGCACAGATACGCAGTATTTT.

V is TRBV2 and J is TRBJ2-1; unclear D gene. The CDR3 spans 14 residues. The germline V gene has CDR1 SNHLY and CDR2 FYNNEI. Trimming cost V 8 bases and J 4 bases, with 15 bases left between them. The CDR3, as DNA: TGTGCCAGCCATAACCAGCGTAGGTACAATGAGCAGTTCTTC. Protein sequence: CASHNQRRYNEQFF.